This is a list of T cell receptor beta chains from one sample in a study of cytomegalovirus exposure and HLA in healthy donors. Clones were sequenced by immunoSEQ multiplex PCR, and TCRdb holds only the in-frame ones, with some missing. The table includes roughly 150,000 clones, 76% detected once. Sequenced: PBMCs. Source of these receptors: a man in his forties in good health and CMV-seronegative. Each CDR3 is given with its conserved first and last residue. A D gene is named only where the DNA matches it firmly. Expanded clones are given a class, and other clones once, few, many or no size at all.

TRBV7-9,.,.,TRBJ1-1,TGTTCCAGCAGCGGACAAGCGAAAGAGGCTTTCTTT,CSSSGQAKEAFF
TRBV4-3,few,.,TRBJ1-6,TGCGCCAGCAGCCAAGATAGTCAGGGTTGGCCCCTCCACTTT,CASSQDSQGWPLHF
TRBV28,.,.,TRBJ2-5,TGTGCCAGCAGTTTACGGGGGGCTCAGACCCAGTACTTC,CASSLRGAQTQYF
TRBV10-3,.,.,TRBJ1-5,TGTGCCATCAGTGAGTCGACTCGGCAGGGCGAAGGAACCCAGCATTTT,CAISESTRQGEGTQHF
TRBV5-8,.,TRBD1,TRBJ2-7,TGTGCCAGCAGCCAACCGACAGGGGGATACGAGCAGTACTTC,CASSQPTGGYEQYF
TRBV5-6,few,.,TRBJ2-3,TGTGCCAGCAGCCTCTCAGGGCCAGATACGCAGTATTTT,CASSLSGPDTQYF
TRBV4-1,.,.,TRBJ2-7,TGCGCCAGCAGCTTACCGGGTCGAAGCTCCTACGAGCAGTACTTC,CASSLPGRSSYEQYF
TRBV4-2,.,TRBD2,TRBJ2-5,TGTGCCAGCAGCCAAAATGCTGGACTAGCGGGTAGCCAAGAGACCCAGTACTTC,CASSQNAGLAGSQETQYF
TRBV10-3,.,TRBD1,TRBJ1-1,TGTGCCACCGGACAGGGGGCGCCTCGCACTGAAGCTTTCTTT,CATGQGAPRTEAFF
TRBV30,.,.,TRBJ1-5,TGTGCCTGGAGTCCAAAACGGGGGGGGAATCAGCCCCAGCATTTT,CAWSPKRGGNQPQHF
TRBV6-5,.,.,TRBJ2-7,TGTGCCAGCAGTTACGGCGATCCGGGAAACTACGAGCAGTACTTC,CASSYGDPGNYEQYF